This TCR beta chain was identified during a study of PD-1 blockade in classical Hodgkin lymphoma. TCRdb's copy holds only in-frame clones and misses some; the assay was immunoSEQ multiplex PCR. The sample records about 41,000 clones, roughly two thirds being singletons. The CDR3 is made up of 13 amino acids. The ends were cut back, 1 base at V and 4 bases at J, with 7 bases in the middle. In germline, CDR1 is SGHNT, CDR2 YYREEE (reference sequence). Time point indicated: cycle 4 day 1 (C4D1), after less than seven weeks of nivolumab. All the patients suffered relapse after autologous stem cell transplantation, and brentuximab vedotin exposure differed. A word on this clone: Its antigen is not identified.

Study-wide results and caveats: Reported baseline diversity: healthy donors highest, relapsed/refractory patients lowest.

This sample comprised peripheral blood mononuclear cells (PBMCs), obtained before the fourth cycle of nivolumab. The V and J genes are TRBV5-4 and TRBJ2-3; no clear D gene. The sequence was collected from a human donor with classical Hodgkin lymphoma. The CDR3: CASSLWGADTQYF. The CDR3 DNA reads TGTGCCAGCAGCTTGTGGGGTGCAGATACGCAGTATTTT.